Sequencing of this T cell receptor beta chain was carried out in a study of blood T cell repertoires in COVID-19. Looking at the study overall: PBMCs, B-cell-depleted T cells, or T cells were the source of the cDNA or gDNA that made up the material.

CDR1 MNHEY and CDR2 SVGAGI come from the germline V gene. The V and J ends lost 9 bases and 2 bases, in that order; junction bases with no gene match: 12. This CDR3 comprises 15 residues. Patients at the Seattle site were enrolled during active infection and followed longitudinally. Study processing details: How many nucleated cells were present was estimated from reference gene primer amplification. Profiled with immunoSEQ multiplex PCR; TCRdb holds only in-frame clones, not every one. The DNA gave D and trimming, while V, J and clone size come from that table. The data show 130,000 or so clones, approximately 90% seen once.

The TCR comes from a human donor with COVID-19, enrolled during active disease. The donor label of this sample is uncertain. The sequencing input was peripheral blood. V gene TRBV6-5 combines with J gene TRBJ2-7; TRBD1 matches at 8 bases. In DNA form, the CDR3 reads TGTGCCAGTTCCCGGACAGGGAGAAACCCCTACGAGCAGTACTTC. Residues: CASSRTGRNPYEQYF.